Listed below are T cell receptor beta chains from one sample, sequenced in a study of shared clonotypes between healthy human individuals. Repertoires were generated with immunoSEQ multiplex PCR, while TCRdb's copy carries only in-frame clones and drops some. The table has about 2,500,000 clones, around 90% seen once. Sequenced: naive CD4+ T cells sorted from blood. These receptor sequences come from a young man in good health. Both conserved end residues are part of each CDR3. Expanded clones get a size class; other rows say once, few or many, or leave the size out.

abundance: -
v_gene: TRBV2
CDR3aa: CASSLGGGRGTDTQYF

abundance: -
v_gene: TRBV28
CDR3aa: CASSRQGLGETQYF

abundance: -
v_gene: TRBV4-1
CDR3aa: CASSLWGGQGNEKLFF

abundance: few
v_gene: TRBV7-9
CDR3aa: CASSGATSSYNSPLHF

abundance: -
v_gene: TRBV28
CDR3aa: CASSSPGGQGLYYGYTF

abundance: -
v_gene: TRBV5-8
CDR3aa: CASSLALKGNTEAFF

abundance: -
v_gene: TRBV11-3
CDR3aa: CASSSGLGADTQYF

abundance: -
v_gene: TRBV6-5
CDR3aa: CASRLEGQGKYEQYF

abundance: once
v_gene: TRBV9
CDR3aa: CASSHYDSSYEQYF

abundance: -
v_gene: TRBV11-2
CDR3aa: CASSLIRAQPGLAYNEQFF

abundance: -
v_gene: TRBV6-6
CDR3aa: CASNERGAFF

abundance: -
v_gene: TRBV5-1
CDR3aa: CASSIGGQETQYF

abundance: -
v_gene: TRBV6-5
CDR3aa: CASSYSVVSYGYTF

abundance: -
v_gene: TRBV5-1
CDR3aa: CASSLGSTDLNTEAFF

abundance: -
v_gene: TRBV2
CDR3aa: CASSLTSGSYEQYF

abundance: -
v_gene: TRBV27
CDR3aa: CASSLVGTDTQYF

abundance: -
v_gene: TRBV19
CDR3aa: CASRTSGNTIYF

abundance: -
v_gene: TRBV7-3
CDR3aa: CASSPERARGTGELFF

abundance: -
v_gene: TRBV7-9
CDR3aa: CASNLQTGIHEQFF

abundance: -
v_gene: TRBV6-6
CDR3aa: CASSRAGAGGNQPQHF

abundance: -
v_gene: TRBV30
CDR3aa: CAWAGASGNTIYF

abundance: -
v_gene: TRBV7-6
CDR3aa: CASSTSGAPSTDTQYF

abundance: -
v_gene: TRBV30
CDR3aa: CAWSHDRNSNQPQHF

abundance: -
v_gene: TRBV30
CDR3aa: CAWSHLPLAGGFTGELFF

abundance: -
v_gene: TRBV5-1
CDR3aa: CASSLGALANYGYTF

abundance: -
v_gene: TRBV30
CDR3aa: CAWNRGQKEKLFF

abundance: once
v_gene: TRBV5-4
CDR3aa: CASSQTGGTGELFF

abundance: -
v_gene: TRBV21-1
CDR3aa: CASSTRPHIVDTEAFF

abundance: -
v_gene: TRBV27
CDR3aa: CASGVQGRLTPTQYF

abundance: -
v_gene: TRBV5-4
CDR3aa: CASSLGLAGSYEQYF

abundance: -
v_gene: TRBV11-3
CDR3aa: CASSDGDTQYF

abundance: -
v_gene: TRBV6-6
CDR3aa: CASRDRIYEQYF

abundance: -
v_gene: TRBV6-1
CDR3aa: CASSPGFQETQYF

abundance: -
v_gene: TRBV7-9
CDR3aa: CASSSRRGSFTGELFF

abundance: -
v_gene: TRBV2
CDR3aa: CASSEPPSEAFF

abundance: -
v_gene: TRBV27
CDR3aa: CASSLSDAGAQPYNEQFF

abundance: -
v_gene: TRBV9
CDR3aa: CASSPTGGSYEQYF

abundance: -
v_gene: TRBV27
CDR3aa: CASRSRLAGGADTQYF

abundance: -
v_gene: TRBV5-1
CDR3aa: CASSLVAGVAYEQYF

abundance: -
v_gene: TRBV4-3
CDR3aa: CASSQDGDRGRSPLHF

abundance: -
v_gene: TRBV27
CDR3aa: CASSLFSLLAYNEQFF

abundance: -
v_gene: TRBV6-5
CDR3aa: CASSYALGGEQYF

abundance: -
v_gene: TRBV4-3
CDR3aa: CASSQDGGDYGYTF

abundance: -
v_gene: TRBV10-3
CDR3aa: CAISESVIPSGNTIYF

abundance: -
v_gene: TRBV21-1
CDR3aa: CASWVRPGGSGSFPSYNEQFF

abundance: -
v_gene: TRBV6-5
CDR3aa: CASSLQSNQPQHF

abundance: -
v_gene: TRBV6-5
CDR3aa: CAISLTGTGGEQYF

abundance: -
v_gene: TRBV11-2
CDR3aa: CASSPDRVAYEQYF

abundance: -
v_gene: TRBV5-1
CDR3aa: CASSLLTGNYNEQFF